Following are 19 T cell receptor beta chains from one sample sequenced in a study of blood T cell repertoires in COVID-19. Only in-frame clones appear in the TCRdb table, and some are missing; sequencing was by immunoSEQ multiplex PCR. The table shows roughly 360,000 clones, with less than 90% occurring only once. Input material: PBMCs or T cells enriched from blood (not recorded which). The receptors derive from a woman aged 45-65 years who had recovered from COVID-19.

The gene calls are TRBV7-9 and TRBJ2-1; 9 bases align to TRBD2. The V gene's germline CDR1 is SEHNR and CDR2 FQNEAQ (reference sequence). The CDR3 runs to 15 residues. The V segment lost 9 bases and the J segment 1 base; nucleotides outside the gene matches: 7. As DNA, the CDR3 is TGTGCCAGGGCTAGCGGGAATGGATCCTACAATGAGCAGTTCTTC. Translating gives CARASGNGSYNEQFF.

This chain connects TRBV2 to TRBJ2-7; 12 bases line up with TRBD2. The CDR3 runs 17 residues. V lost 4 bases to trimming and J lost 6 bases; unmatched junction nucleotides: 13. In germline, CDR1 is SNHLY, CDR2 FYNNEI. CDR3: CASSVHQLTSGGGEQYF. CDR3 nucleotides: TGTGCCAGCAGTGTACACCAACTGACTAGCGGGGGTGGCGAGCAGTACTTC.

This rearrangement joins TRBV27 to TRBJ1-5; D possibly corresponds to TRBD1 (6 bases). Germline assignment: CDR1 MNHEY and CDR2 SMNVEV (reference sequence). CDR3 length: 18 residues. Trimming stripped 5 bases from V and 0 bases from J, with 20 bases between. The CDR3 loop is CASSRLASGALSNQPQHF. The CDR3 DNA follows: TGTGCCAGCAGTCGTTTGGCCTCAGGGGCACTTAGCAATCAGCCCCAGCATTTT.

Only a few counts were recorded for this clone. The CDR3 region has the DNA TGTGCCAGCAGCCCCCTAGCGGGTACTCAAGAGACCCAGTACTTC. Translated: CASSPLAGTQETQYF. The gene calls are TRBV9 and TRBJ2-5; TRBD2 aligns across 8 bases. Germline V CDR1 and CDR2: SGDLS, YYNGEE. V lost 4 bases, J lost 2 bases, and 7 bases stayed unmatched. The CDR3 extends over 15 amino acids. Full variable domain (missing parts from reference TRBV9 and TRBJ2-5): DSGVTQTPKHLITATGQRVTLRCSPRSGDLSVYWYQQSLDQGLQFLIQYYNGEERAKGNILERFSAQQFPDLHSELNLSSLELGDSALYFCASSPLAGTQETQYFGPGTRLLVL.

V usage is TRBV7-3 and J usage is TRBJ1-1; D perhaps matches TRBD1 (6 bases). This CDR3 spans 13 amino acids. CDR1 and CDR2 from the germline V gene are SGHTA and FQGTGA. V was shortened by 3 bases and J by 1 base, with 6 bases between the two germline ends. The CDR3 DNA reads as TGTGCCAGCAGCTTGGACAGGAACACTGAAGCTTTCTTT. Its translation is CASSLDRNTEAFF.

V usage is TRBV5-1 and J usage is TRBJ1-2; possibly TRBD1 for D (6 bases). The CDR3 runs to 14 residues. V was cut by 4 bases and J by 7 bases, with 17 bases left in between. CDR1 and CDR2 (germline): SGHRS, YFSETQ. Here the CDR3 DNA reads TGCGCCAGCAGCCAAGCACAGGGTGAAAGTGGCTACACCTTC. This gives the protein CASSQAQGESGYTF. Together with reference TRBV5-1 and TRBJ1-2, the CDR3 gives the full variable domain: KAGVTQTPRYLIKTRGQQVTLSCSPISGHRSVSWYQQTPGQGLQFLFEYFSETQRNKGNFPGRFSGRQFSNSRSEMNVSTLELGDSALYLCASSQAQGESGYTFGSGTRLTVV.

This clone was seen just once. The V call is TRBV5-6, the J call TRBJ1-3; possibly TRBD1 for D (5 bases). CDR3 length: 14 residues. V lost 2 bases, J lost 7 bases, and 13 bases lay in between. CDR1 is SGHDT, CDR2 YYEEEE, per germline. CDR3: CASSLSPGRNTIYF. The CDR3 DNA is TGTGCCAGCAGCTTAAGCCCAGGGCGTAACACCATATATTTT.

This clone was counted once. This chain joins TRBV5-6 and TRBJ1-3; possible D gene TRBD1, 5 bases. The CDR3 is 16 amino acids. Germline V gene data show CDR1 as SGHDT and CDR2 as YYEEEE. V lost 3 bases, J lost 0 bases, and 13 bases lay in between. The CDR3 DNA follows: TGTGCCAGCAGCTCGGGACTCCCGAGCTCTGGAAACACCATATATTTT. Residues: CASSSGLPSSGNTIYF.

This clone appeared a few times. The V gene is TRBV7-8, the J gene TRBJ1-2, with TRBD1 matching over 7 bases. The CDR3 is made up of 14 amino acids. Per germline, CDR1 SGHVS and CDR2 FQNEAQ. J gave up 4 bases and V 5 bases, and 7 bases lay outside the gene matches. CDR3 bases: TGTGCCAGCAGCGGACCGGGACAGCTCTATGGCTACACCTTC. Amino acid sequence: CASSGPGQLYGYTF.

V is TRBV5-4 and J is TRBJ1-2; TRBD1 matches at 12 bases. The germline CDR1 and CDR2 sequences are SGHNT and YYREEE (reference sequence). The CDR3 extends over 15 amino acids. V lost 2 bases and J lost 13; bases outside the gene matches: 12. CDR3 region: CASSLPPPGQGAFTF. CDR3 coding DNA: TGTGCCAGCAGCTTACCCCCTCCGGGACAGGGGGCATTCACCTTC.

The rearrangement links TRBV12-3 or TRBV12-4 to TRBJ1-1; D uncertain. The V gene lost 5 bases and the J gene lost 4 bases, with 5 bases spanning the gap. This CDR3 has 11 amino acids. This CDR3 is CASSVSTEAFF. The CDR3 nucleotides read TGTGCCAGCAGTGTCTCCACTGAAGCTTTCTTT.

The gene calls are TRBV9 and TRBJ1-6; D possibly corresponds to TRBD1 (6 bases). CDR1 and CDR2 from the germline V gene are SGDLS and YYNGEE. The CDR3 is made up of 15 amino acids. V was pared by 4 bases and J by 16 bases, with 24 bases between. Here the CDR3 DNA reads TGTGCCAGCAGCCTGTTCCAGGGGACCGGGGAAACTCTCCACTTT. Translation gives CASSLFQGTGETLHF.

The chain combines TRBV6-1 with TRBJ2-1; D gene uncertain. The CDR3 sequence is 17 residues long. V was clipped by 2 bases and J by 6 bases, with 20 bases between them. Germline V gene data show CDR1 as MNHNS and CDR2 as SASEGT. CDR3 DNA sequence: TGTGCCAGCAGTGAACCTCAGACTTCACTCCTTGGCAATGAGCAGTTCTTC. Translated, it gives CASSEPQTSLLGNEQFF.

The rearrangement joins TRBV29-1 to TRBJ2-1, with 13 bases identical to TRBD2. The germline V gene has CDR1 SQVTM and CDR2 ANQGSEA. The CDR3 extends over 17 amino acids. With 6 bases clipped from V and 12 bases from J, the junction kept 20 bases outside the gene matches. CDR3 DNA: TGCAGCGTGATCAATCGGCTTGGGACTAGCGGGATCCAGGGGCAGTTCTTC. Residues: CSVINRLGTSGIQGQFF.

This clone came up once. The chain combines TRBV30 with TRBJ1-2; tentatively, D is TRBD1 (5 bases). Germline lookup yields CDR1 GTSNPN and CDR2 SVGIG (reference sequence). V was cut by 5 bases and J by 0 bases, with 7 bases left in between. CDR3 size: 12 residues. The CDR3 loop reads CAWDSTNYGYTF. The CDR3 coding sequence is TGTGCCTGGGACAGTACTAACTATGGCTACACCTTC.

As concerns this clone: Distinct nucleotide sequences in the sample also encode this CDR3. The chain employs TRBV6-1 and TRBJ1-4; D not resolved. Trimming cost V 0 bases and J 8 bases, with 4 bases left between them. The CDR3 runs 12 residues. The germline V gene encodes CDR1 MNHNS and CDR2 SASEGT. CDR3 protein: CASSEAREKLFF. The CDR3 region has the DNA TGTGCCAGCAGTGAAGCGAGAGAAAAACTGTTTTTT.

Notes on this clone: The junction and the germline gene differ at one end; a read error may be behind it. The rearrangement uses TRBV5-6 and TRBJ1-1; 8 bases agree with TRBD1. The CDR3 is made up of 12 amino acids. Germline V CDR1 and CDR2: SGHDT, YYEEEE. The CDR3 nucleotides are TGTGCCAGCAGCTTGGGGACAGGGTCCCCCTCTTTT. Encoded protein: CASSLGTGSPSF.

This chain uses TRBV29-1 with TRBJ2-7; 9 bases line up with TRBD1. This CDR3 contains 14 residues. The germline V gene encodes CDR1 SQVTM and CDR2 ANQGSEA. The V segment lost 6 bases and the J segment 1 base; nucleotides outside the gene matches: 7. The CDR3: CSVRTGDPSYEQYF. As DNA, the CDR3 is TGCAGCGTGCGGACAGGGGACCCTTCCTACGAGCAGTACTTC.

CDR3 residues: CASGLDRRQPQHF. CDR3 nucleotides: TGTGCCAGTGGGCTAGACAGGAGACAGCCCCAGCATTTT. This chain joins TRBV19 and TRBJ1-5, with D possibly being TRBD1 (6 bases). Germline CDR1 is LNHDA and CDR2 is SQIVND (reference sequence). CDR3 length: 13 residues. Trimming took 8 bases from V and 7 from J, leaving 15 bases between them.